This T cell receptor (beta chain) was found in a study of T cells in Graves' hyperthyroidism and ophthalmopathy (dated by TCRdb to the late 2010s). For the study in its entirety: Peripheral blood samples were taken at initial diagnosis, before any treatment was given. To identify TCR V-J signatures that set the groups apart, the researchers used a discovery cohort of 100 patients, made up of 43 with Graves' ophthalmopathy and 57 with stable Graves' hyperthyroidism. Prospective prediction of ophthalmopathy was tested in an independent validation cohort consisting of 18 to 20 hyperthyroidism patients and some 15 patients who later progressed to ophthalmopathy. The roughly 100 discovery patients were randomly split 7:3 into training and test sets. Thyroid tissue and blood T-cell repertoires from six or seven Graves' hyperthyroidism patients were also compared in the study. After blood sampling, hyperthyroidism patients were treated with methimazole at a starting dose of 30 mg daily, and ophthalmopathy patients were treated with high-dose intravenous methylprednisolone. TCR Vbeta CDR3 sequencing of some 140 peripheral blood samples (over 40 ophthalmopathy, 75 or so hyperthyroidism and roughly 17 progressor patients) is reported in the paper.

Ophthalmopathy patients had moderately to severely active disease, Clinical Activity Score of at least 3, NOSPECS grade of at least 4, and duration under 3 months. Patients with uncontrolled infections, other autoimmune diseases, pregnancy or lactation were excluded. Clinical symptoms, serum thyroxine and TRAb, thyroid ultrasound, and orbital computed tomography formed the basis for the diagnoses. PBMCs were isolated from approximately 10 ml of fresh peripheral blood by Ficoll-Paque density gradient centrifugation. Total RNA was extracted with Trizol reagent, and quality was checked on an Agilent 2100 Bioanalyzer. Findings and caveats that apply to the study as a whole: Most expanded thyroid clonotypes (frequency above 0.001) were also found in blood, which suggests that blood repertoires may mirror thyroid immune responses. A model built on a 13 V-J signature distinguished ophthalmopathy from stable hyperthyroidism, reaching about 89% sensitivity and around 81% specificity in cross-validation and 80%/75% in testing. In validation, the model predicted progression to ophthalmopathy a median of about 6 months before onset, with around 70% sensitivity and nearly 75% specificity. No statistical method was used to set the sample size in advance, and investigators knew the group allocation.

The TCR beta CDR3 regions were amplified from RNA transcripts. For the first round of RT-PCR on the TCR CDR3, the HTBI primer set was used together with the Qiagen OneStep RT-PCR kit. Libraries were constructed in a second round of multiplex PCR, after which size selection and purification were performed. Sequencing of the libraries was done on an Illumina HiSeq2000 using paired-end 100 bp reads. The published analysis was carried out like this. SOAPnuke was used to process the raw data, throwing out any read that contained adapters or uncalled bases, had a mean Phred below 15, or lacked an exact constant-primer or identifier match. COPE v1.2.5 was used to merge the high-quality paired reads, and each unique nucleotide sequence was defined as a clonotype. MiTCR v1.1 was used to align clonotypes to the IMGT TRBV, TRBD and TRBJ reference segments. Only V-J combinations with frequency above 0.0001, covering about 99% of repertoires, were analysed. The TCS score was defined as the ratio of F50 (clonal expansion) to E x V (chaos), calculated using BLOSUM62-based TCRdist between CDR3 peptides within each V-J. Welch's t-statistics and random forest reduced some 510 V-J features to roughly 13, which were used in a naive Bayes classifier (R e1071). TCRdb reprocessed the public reads (quality trimming at Q25 with fastp, clone calling with MiXCR) and kept in-frame beta chains. Entries are consolidated by CDR3 protein sequence, retaining the most common genes and DNA. V and J calls and clone size were set by TCRdb, not the authors. The sample table records about 600,000 distinct CDR3 sequences; 13% to 15% of these occur just once. The top ten hold about an eighth of the sample.

This clonotype was found a few times. This clone's antigen is unknown. Within one base of it there is no much larger clone, and no base qualities were kept. CDR1 and CDR2, per the germline V gene, are SQVTM and ANQGSEA. V loses 6 bases, J loses 2 bases, and the germline ends lie 10 bases apart. The CDR3 sequence holds 13 residues, the cysteine and phenylalanine included. Only the CDR3 part of the read is kept: 39 bases, read in frame from the first base. This sequence originates from a woman aged 50 to 60 with Graves' ophthalmopathy. The sequence links TRBV29-1 to TRBJ1-4, and TRBD1 may be the D gene, going by 6 matching bases. The sequencing sample was made of blood. The CDR3 reads as follows: CSVTGTTNEKLFF. The DNA sequence is given as TGCAGCGTCACAGGGACGACTAATGAAAAACTGTTTTTT.